Following are 8 T cell receptor beta chains from one sample sequenced in a study of cytomegalovirus exposure and HLA in healthy donors. The PCR made use of 60 Vbeta and 13 Jbeta primers. Generated by immunoSEQ multiplex PCR, the TCRdb table keeps only in-frame clones and is missing some. The sample yields 120,000 or so clones, 65% to 85% seen once. Input material: PBMCs. The receptor set was obtained from a man between 18 and 29 years old in good health and CMV-seropositive.

The V call is TRBV2, the J call TRBJ1-2; maybe TRBD1 (5 bases). Germline loops: CDR1 SNHLY, CDR2 FYNNEI. The CDR3 consists of 13 residues. Trimming took off 3 bases at V and 4 bases at J, with 9 bases between the two ends. CDR3 protein: CASSDRAGYGYTF. The CDR3 DNA reads as TGTGCCAGCAGTGACAGGGCCGGCTATGGCTACACCTTC. Full variable domain (outside the CDR3, taken from reference TRBV2 and TRBJ1-2): EPEVTQTPSHQVTQMGQEVILRCVPISNHLYFYWYRQILGQKVEFLVSFYNNEISEKSEIFDDQFSVERPDGSNFTLKIRSTKLEDSAMYFCASSDRAGYGYTFGSGTRLTVV.

The chain combines TRBV14 with TRBJ2-7; D is ambiguous. The CDR3 has 14 residues. Trimming removed 1 base at V and 5 bases at J, with 12 bases between. Germline CDR1 SGHDN, CDR2 FVKESK. The CDR3 is CASSQVGQPDEQYF. The CDR3 DNA reads TGTGCCAGCAGCCAAGTGGGCCAGCCGGACGAGCAGTACTTC.

The chain is built from TRBV4-1 and TRBJ2-1; D unclear. This CDR3 has 14 amino acids. CDR1 and CDR2 (germline): MGHRA, YSYEKL. The V gene lost 1 base and the J gene lost 7 bases, with 11 bases spanning the gap. The CDR3 here is CASSQVPPGNEQFF. CDR3 nucleotide sequence: TGCGCCAGCAGCCAAGTCCCTCCCGGGAATGAGCAGTTCTTC.

This chain uses TRBV7-2 with TRBJ2-5; TRBD2 agrees at 7 bases. Germline loops: CDR1 SGHTA, CDR2 FQGNSA. With V trimmed by 5 bases and J by 5 bases, 8 bases remained unmatched. CDR3 length: 14 residues. CDR3 loop: CASSDQAGSETQYF. For the CDR3, the DNA is TGTGCCAGCAGCGACCAAGCGGGGTCGGAGACCCAGTACTTC.

The chain has TRBV11-2 and TRBJ1-1; possible D gene TRBD1, 6 bases. The CDR3 runs 13 residues. The ends were cut back, 0 bases at V and 4 bases at J, with 6 bases in the middle. CDR1 is SGHAT, CDR2 FQNNGV, per germline. The CDR3 is CASSLDRGTEAFF. CDR3 nucleotide sequence: TGTGCCAGCAGCTTAGACAGGGGCACTGAAGCTTTCTTT.

V and J are TRBV5-1 and TRBJ2-7; D gene uncertain. Germline CDR1 reads SGHRS; CDR2 reads YFSETQ. The V and J ends lost 0 bases and 2 bases respectively, with 9 bases between them. The CDR3 consists of 14 residues. The CDR3 loop is CASSLVQSPYEQYF. For the CDR3, the DNA is TGCGCCAGCAGCTTGGTACAGAGCCCCTACGAGCAGTACTTC. Full variable domain (missing parts from reference TRBV5-1 and TRBJ2-7): KAGVTQTPRYLIKTRGQQVTLSCSPISGHRSVSWYQQTPGQGLQFLFEYFSETQRNKGNFPGRFSGRQFSNSRSEMNVSTLELGDSALYLCASSLVQSPYEQYFGPGTRLTVT.

The J gene is TRBJ2-7, the V gene TRBV7-2, with 12 bases aligning to TRBD1. This CDR3 region has 19 residues. Trimming took 0 bases from V and 12 from J; bases not matched to a gene: 21. In germline, CDR1 is SGHTA, CDR2 FQGNSA. In nucleotides, the CDR3 is TGTGCCAGCAGCTTAGCCAGGACTGGGCGGGGACAGGGGGCGGGTTTTATGTACTTC. This encodes CASSLARTGRGQGAGFMYF. Full variable domain (outside the CDR3, taken from reference TRBV7-2 and TRBJ2-7): GAGVSQSPSNKVTEKGKDVELRCDPISGHTALYWYRQSLGQGLEFLIYFQGNSAPDKSGLPSDRFSAERTGGSVSTLTIQRTQQEDSAVYLCASSLARTGRGQGAGFMYFGPGTRLTVT.

The chain is built from TRBV20-1 and TRBJ1-1; D uncertain. Trimming removed 5 bases from V and 1 base from J, with 5 bases in between. The CDR3 is made up of 11 amino acids. CDR1 and CDR2 from the germline V gene are DFQATT and SNEGSKA (reference sequence). The DNA for the CDR3 is TGCAGTGCTGCAGAGAACACTGAAGCTTTCTTT. This gives the protein CSAAENTEAFF.